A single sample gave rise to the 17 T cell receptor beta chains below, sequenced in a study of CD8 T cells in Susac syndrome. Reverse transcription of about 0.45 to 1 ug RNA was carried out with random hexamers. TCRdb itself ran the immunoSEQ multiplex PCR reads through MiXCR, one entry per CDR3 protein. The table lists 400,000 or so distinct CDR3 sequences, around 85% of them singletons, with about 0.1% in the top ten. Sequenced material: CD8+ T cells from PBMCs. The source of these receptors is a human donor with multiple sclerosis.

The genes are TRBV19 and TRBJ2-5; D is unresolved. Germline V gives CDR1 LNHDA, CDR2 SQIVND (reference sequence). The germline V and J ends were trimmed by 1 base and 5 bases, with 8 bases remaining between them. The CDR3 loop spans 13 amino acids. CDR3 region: CASSIGWMETQYF. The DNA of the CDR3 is TGTGCCAGTAGTATAGGGTGGATGGAGACCCAGTACTTC.

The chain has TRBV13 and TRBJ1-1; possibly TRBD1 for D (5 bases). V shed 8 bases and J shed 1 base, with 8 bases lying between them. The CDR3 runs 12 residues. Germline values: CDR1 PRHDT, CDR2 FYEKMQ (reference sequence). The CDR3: CASGTSNTEAFF. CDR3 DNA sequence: TGTGCCAGCGGGACCTCGAACACTGAAGCTTTCTTT.

Here the CDR3 DNA reads TGCGCCAGCAGCTTGGAGGCAGCGGGAGGGTACAATGAGCAGTTCTTC. Translation: CASSLEAAGGYNEQFF. This sequence joins TRBV5-1 and TRBJ2-1; 10 nucleotides agree with TRBD2. Looked up from germline, CDR1 is SGHRS and CDR2 is YFSETQ. V was clipped by 0 bases and J by 4 bases; unmatched bases: 4. This CDR3 comprises 16 residues.

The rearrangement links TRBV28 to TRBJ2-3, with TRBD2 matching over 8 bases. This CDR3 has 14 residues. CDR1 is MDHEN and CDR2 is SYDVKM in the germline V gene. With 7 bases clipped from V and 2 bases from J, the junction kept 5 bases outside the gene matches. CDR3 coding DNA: TGTGCCAGCACGGCGGGAGGAATCACAGATACGCAGTATTTT. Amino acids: CASTAGGITDTQYF.

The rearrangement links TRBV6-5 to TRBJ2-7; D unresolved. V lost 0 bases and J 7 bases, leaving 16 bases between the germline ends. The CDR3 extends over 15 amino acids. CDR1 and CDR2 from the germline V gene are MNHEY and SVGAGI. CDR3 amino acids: CASSYSSAGGGEQYF. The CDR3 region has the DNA TGTGCCAGCAGTTACTCCTCTGCCGGTGGCGGAGAGCAGTACTTC.

The CDR3 is CSARDLISANTGELFF. The CDR3 DNA follows: TGCAGTGCTAGAGATCTGATTTCGGCAAACACCGGGGAGCTGTTTTTT. V gene TRBV20-1 combines with J gene TRBJ2-2; unclear D gene. The V end was cut by 0 bases, the J end by 2 bases, with 13 bases between. From germline, CDR1 is DFQATT and CDR2 SNEGSKA (reference sequence). The CDR3 is 16 amino acids.

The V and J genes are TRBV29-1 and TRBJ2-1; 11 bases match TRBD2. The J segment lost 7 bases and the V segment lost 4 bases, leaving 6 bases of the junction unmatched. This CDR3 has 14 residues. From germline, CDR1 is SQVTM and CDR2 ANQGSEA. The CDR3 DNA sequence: TGCAGCGTTGTACTAGCGGGAGTCGATAATGAGCAGTTCTTC. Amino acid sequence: CSVVLAGVDNEQFF.

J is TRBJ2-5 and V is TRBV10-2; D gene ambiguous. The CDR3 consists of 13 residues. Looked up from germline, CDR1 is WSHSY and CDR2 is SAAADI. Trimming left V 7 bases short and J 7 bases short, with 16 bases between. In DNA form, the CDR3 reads TGCGCCAGCAACTTGGGCCCAGAAGGGACCCAGTACTTC. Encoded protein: CASNLGPEGTQYF.

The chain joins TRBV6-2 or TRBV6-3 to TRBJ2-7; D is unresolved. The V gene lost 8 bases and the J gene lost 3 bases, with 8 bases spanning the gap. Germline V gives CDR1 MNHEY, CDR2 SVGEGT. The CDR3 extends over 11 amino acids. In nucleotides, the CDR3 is TGTGCCAGCGGACCCGACTACGAGCAGTACTTC. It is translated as CASGPDYEQYF.

CDR3 protein: CATVPEGALSTEAFF. Here the CDR3 DNA reads TGTGCCACCGTCCCTGAGGGGGCGCTATCCACTGAAGCTTTCTTT. This chain links TRBV7-9 with TRBJ1-1, with 7 positions matching TRBD1. The V gene end was trimmed by 10 bases and the J gene end by 4 bases; junction bases not matched to a gene: 15. The CDR3 sequence is 15 residues long. Germline CDR1 SEHNR, CDR2 FQNEAQ (reference sequence).

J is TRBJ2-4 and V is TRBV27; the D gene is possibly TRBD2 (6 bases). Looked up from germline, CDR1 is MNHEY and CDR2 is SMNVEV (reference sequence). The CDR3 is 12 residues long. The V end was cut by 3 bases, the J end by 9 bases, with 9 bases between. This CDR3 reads CASSLEGSIQYF. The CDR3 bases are TGTGCCAGCAGTTTGGAGGGCTCCATTCAGTACTTC.

Here the CDR3 reads CASSLFPGVNSPLHF. CDR3 nucleotide sequence: TGTGCCAGCAGCTTATTTCCAGGGGTTAATTCACCCCTCCACTTT. This chain uses TRBV11-2 with TRBJ1-6, with a tentative D call TRBD1 (6 bases). Trimming shortened V by 2 bases and J by 6 bases, and 11 bases separated the two germline ends. Germline loops: CDR1 SGHAT, CDR2 FQNNGV. The CDR3 is 15 residues long.

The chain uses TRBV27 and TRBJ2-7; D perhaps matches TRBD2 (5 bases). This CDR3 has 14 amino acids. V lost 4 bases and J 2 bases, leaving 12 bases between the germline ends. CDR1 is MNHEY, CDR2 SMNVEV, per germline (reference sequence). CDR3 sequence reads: CASSSQAATYEQYF. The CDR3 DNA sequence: TGTGCCAGCAGTTCCCAAGCGGCTACCTACGAGCAGTACTTC.

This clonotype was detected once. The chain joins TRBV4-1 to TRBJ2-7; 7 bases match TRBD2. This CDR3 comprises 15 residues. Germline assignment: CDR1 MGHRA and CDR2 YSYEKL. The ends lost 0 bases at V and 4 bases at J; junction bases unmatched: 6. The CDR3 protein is CASSQDSSGYYEQYF. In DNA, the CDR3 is TGCGCCAGCAGCCAAGACTCTAGCGGATATTACGAGCAGTACTTC.

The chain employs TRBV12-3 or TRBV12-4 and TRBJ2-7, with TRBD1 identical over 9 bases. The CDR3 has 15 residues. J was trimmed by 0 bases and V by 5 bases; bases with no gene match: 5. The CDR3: CASSPRDRDSYEQYF. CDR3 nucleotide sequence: TGTGCCAGCAGTCCCCGGGACAGGGACTCCTACGAGCAGTACTTC.

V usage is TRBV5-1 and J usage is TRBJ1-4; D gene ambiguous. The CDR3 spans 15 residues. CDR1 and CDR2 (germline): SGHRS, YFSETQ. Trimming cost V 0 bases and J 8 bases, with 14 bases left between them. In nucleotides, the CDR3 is TGCGCCAGCAGCTTGGATACGCGGGGTCGAGAAAAACTGTTTTTT. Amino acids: CASSLDTRGREKLFF.

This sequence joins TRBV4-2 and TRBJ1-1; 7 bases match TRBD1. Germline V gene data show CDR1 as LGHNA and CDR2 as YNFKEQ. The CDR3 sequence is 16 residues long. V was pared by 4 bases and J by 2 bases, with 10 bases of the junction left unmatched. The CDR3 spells CASSLTLGGGNTEAFF. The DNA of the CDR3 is TGTGCCAGCAGCCTGACGTTGGGAGGGGGCAACACTGAAGCTTTCTTT.